This entry lists 26 T cell receptor beta chains sequenced from one sample in a study of cytomegalovirus exposure and HLA in healthy donors. The PCR used 60 Vbeta and 13 Jbeta primers. Assay: immunoSEQ multiplex PCR; the TCRdb copy retains only in-frame clones and omits some. There are 150,000 to 200,000 clones in the sample, with 2.1% held by the top ten. Sequencing was performed on PBMCs. These receptors were obtained from a man aged 30-40 years in good health and CMV-seronegative.

V usage is TRBV5-1 and J usage is TRBJ1-3; D not certain. CDR1 and CDR2 from the germline V gene are SGHRS and YFSETQ. The CDR3 covers 15 residues. V was pared by 4 bases and J by 0 bases, with 11 bases between. Written as DNA, the CDR3 is TGCGCCAGCAGCACTGGTCCGAGCTCTGGAAACACCATATATTTT. Residues: CASSTGPSSGNTIYF.

Concerning this clone itself: In the same sample, other DNA sequences code for this CDR3. The gene calls are TRBV7-2 and TRBJ2-1; tentative D call: TRBD1 (6 bases). Germline V CDR1 and CDR2: SGHTA, FQGNSA. V gave up 4 bases and J gave up 5 bases, with 15 bases separating them. This CDR3 spans 15 amino acids. The CDR3 here is CASSSVGQTHNEQFF. The CDR3 nucleotides read TGTGCCAGCAGCTCCGTGGGACAAACCCACAATGAGCAGTTCTTC. The whole variable domain, remainder taken from reference TRBV7-2 and TRBJ2-1, is GAGVSQSPSNKVTEKGKDVELRCDPISGHTALYWYRQSLGQGLEFLIYFQGNSAPDKSGLPSDRFSAERTGGSVSTLTIQRTQQEDSAVYLCASSSVGQTHNEQFFGPGTRLTVL.

With respect to this clone: Its ends do not fully match the called genes, so a read error is possible. The genes are TRBV27 and TRBJ2-3; D not certain. The V gene's germline CDR1 is MNHEY and CDR2 SMNVEV (reference sequence). The CDR3 totals 13 residues. Here the CDR3 DNA reads TGTGCCGGCAGTTTAGGCGAGGCAGATACGCAGTATTTT. Translation: CAGSLGEADTQYF.

The chain couples TRBV27 to TRBJ2-2, with 7 positions matching TRBD2. Looked up from germline, CDR1 is MNHEY and CDR2 is SMNVEV (reference sequence). This CDR3 region has 17 residues. The junction had 14 bases not matched to a gene; V was cut back by 5 bases and J by 5 bases. The CDR3 loop is CASSQTPRTSRTGELFF. In DNA, the CDR3 is TGTGCCAGCAGTCAGACCCCGAGGACTAGTCGAACCGGGGAGCTGTTTTTT.

V usage is TRBV6-5 and J usage is TRBJ1-1; 8 bases match TRBD1. CDR3 length: 16 residues. Germline-derived CDR1 and CDR2 are MNHEY and SVGAGI. V dropped 0 bases and J dropped 7; count of bases not matched to a gene: 10. The CDR3 protein is CASSYSQGAPSGEAFF. The DNA of the CDR3 is TGTGCCAGCAGTTACTCCCAGGGGGCGCCTAGTGGTGAAGCTTTCTTT.

The rearrangement joins TRBV27 to TRBJ2-5; 11 bases line up with TRBD2. Germline CDR1 reads MNHEY; CDR2 reads SMNVEV (reference sequence). V lost 5 bases, J lost 3 bases, and 11 bases stayed unmatched. This CDR3 comprises 17 residues. CDR3 bases: TGTGCCAGCAGTGACTACGTACTAGCGGGAGTGGAAGAGACCCAGTACTTC. Protein: CASSDYVLAGVEETQYF.

As concerns this clone: Other DNA sequences in the same sample also yield this CDR3. The V and J genes are TRBV7-9 and TRBJ2-1, with 8 bases that match TRBD2. The junction had 3 bases not matched to a gene; V was cut back by 2 bases and J by 0 bases. Germline CDR1 SEHNR, CDR2 FQNEAQ (reference sequence). This CDR3 is 16 amino acids long. CDR3 residues: CASSLSLAGSYNEQFF. The CDR3 nucleotides are TGTGCCAGCAGCTTAAGTCTAGCGGGCTCCTACAATGAGCAGTTCTTC.

The chain is built from TRBV4-3 and TRBJ1-5; a possible D gene is TRBD1 (5 bases). V was shortened by 0 bases and J by 5 bases, with 11 bases between the two germline ends. Germline assignment: CDR1 LGHNA and CDR2 YSLEER. There are 15 residues in the CDR3. CDR3 nucleotides: TGCGCCAGCAGCCAAGATCCCAGGGACTATCAGCCCCAGCATTTT. Amino acids: CASSQDPRDYQPQHF.

The CDR3: CASSRPPGANVLTF. The CDR3 coding sequence is TGTGCCAGCAGCCGTCCCCCTGGGGCCAACGTCCTGACTTTC. This chain joins TRBV7-9 and TRBJ2-6, with unresolved D. Germline CDR1 reads SEHNR; CDR2 reads FQNEAQ (reference sequence). Trimming removed 5 bases at V and 2 bases at J, with 7 bases between. The CDR3 covers 14 residues.

The J gene is TRBJ2-7, the V gene TRBV7-6, with a possible D match to TRBD2 (7 bases). Germline V gene lookup returns CDR1 SGHVS and CDR2 FNYEAQ. Trimming took 5 bases from V and 3 from J, leaving 17 bases between them. The CDR3 totals 15 residues. The CDR3 region has the DNA TGTGCCAGCAGCCCCCGGTCGGGGGGCTACTACGAGCAGTACTTC. Protein sequence: CASSPRSGGYYEQYF.

CDR3 in amino acids: CSVAPQEDTEAFF. CDR3 nucleotides: TGCAGCGTTGCCCCCCAAGAGGACACTGAAGCTTTCTTT. The chain combines TRBV29-1 with TRBJ1-1; D not resolved. The CDR3 length is 13 residues. Germline V lookup: CDR1 SQVTM, CDR2 ANQGSEA. With 4 bases removed from V and 3 bases from J, the gap between germline ends came to 12 bases.

The V call is TRBV4-3, the J call TRBJ2-2; weak D call: TRBD1 (5 bases). Germline CDR1 is LGHNA and CDR2 is YSLEER. This CDR3 spans 17 amino acids. V was cut by 0 bases and J by 6 bases, with 17 bases left in between. The chain's CDR3 is CASSQDRQGLAAGELFF. As DNA, the CDR3 is TGCGCCAGCAGCCAAGATCGGCAGGGATTGGCCGCCGGGGAGCTGTTTTTT.

As concerns this clone: Mismatch with germline at one junction end may stem from a read error. The CDR3 is CAGSPKGSTGSSPLHF. The CDR3 DNA follows: TGTGCCGGCAGCCCCAAGGGGTCGACAGGCAGTTCACCCCTCCACTTT. V usage is TRBV7-2 and J usage is TRBJ1-6; tentatively, D is TRBD1 (6 bases). The CDR3 has 16 amino acids. The germline gives CDR1 SGHTA, CDR2 FQGNSA.

The V gene is TRBV6-5, the J gene TRBJ1-6; no clear D gene. Germline CDR1 MNHEY, CDR2 SVGAGI. The CDR3 length is 14 residues. Trimming left V 4 bases short and J 7 bases short, with 11 bases between. The CDR3 is CASSWEERNSPLHF. The CDR3 DNA reads as TGTGCCAGCAGTTGGGAGGAACGGAATTCACCCCTCCACTTT.

V usage is TRBV5-8 and J usage is TRBJ1-5; D is possibly TRBD1 (5 bases). The ends were cut back, 0 bases at V and 5 bases at J, with 15 bases in the middle. This CDR3 region has 16 residues. The germline V gene encodes CDR1 SGHTS and CDR2 YDEGEE. CDR3 DNA: TGTGCCAGCAGCTTGGGTTTGACGGGGGTCCATCAGCCCCAGCATTTT. Translating it yields CASSLGLTGVHQPQHF.

The chain recombines TRBV7-8 with TRBJ2-3; 7 bases map to TRBD1. The germline CDR1 and CDR2 sequences are SGHVS and FQNEAQ. The CDR3 is 17 residues long. The V and J ends lost 4 bases and 0 bases, in that order; junction bases with no gene match: 10. CDR3 in DNA: TGTGCCAGCAGCTCACCGACAGGGATTTCTAGCACAGATACGCAGTATTTT. Residues: CASSSPTGISSTDTQYF.

The chain has TRBV9 and TRBJ2-5; TRBD1 aligns across 9 bases. Unmatched junction bases numbered 4, after V lost 5 bases and J lost 2 bases. CDR1 and CDR2 (germline): SGDLS, YYNGEE. The CDR3 sequence is 14 residues long. CDR3 sequence reads: CASRRGQGQETQYF. The CDR3 coding sequence is TGTGCCAGCAGAAGAGGACAGGGGCAAGAGACCCAGTACTTC.

The gene calls are TRBV19 and TRBJ1-2; TRBD1 matches 7 bases. This CDR3 comprises 16 residues. Germline values: CDR1 LNHDA, CDR2 SQIVND (reference sequence). Trimming at V came to 3 bases and at J to 4 bases, leaving 11 bases not matched to a gene. The CDR3, as DNA: TGTGCCAGTAGTATCATCTTCGGGACAGCTAGCTATGGCTACACCTTC. It encodes CASSIIFGTASYGYTF.

The chain carries TRBV5-4 and TRBJ1-4, with 12 positions matching TRBD1. The V segment lost 4 bases and the J segment 7 bases; nucleotides outside the gene matches: 5. The CDR3 contains 15 residues. In germline, CDR1 is SGHNT, CDR2 YYREEE (reference sequence). CDR3 protein: CASSQGTGGGEKLFF. The CDR3 nucleotides read TGTGCCAGCAGCCAAGGGACAGGGGGCGGTGAAAAACTGTTTTTT.

The gene calls are TRBV7-9 and TRBJ2-7; 11 nucleotides match TRBD2. The germline V gene encodes CDR1 SEHNR and CDR2 FQNEAQ (reference sequence). The V segment lost 1 base and the J segment 4 bases; nucleotides outside the gene matches: 6. There are 16 residues in the CDR3. Here the CDR3 DNA reads TGTGCCAGCAGCTTAGGACTAGCGGGATATAGGTACGAGCAGTACTTC. This sequence encodes CASSLGLAGYRYEQYF.

This sequence joins TRBV7-9 and TRBJ2-3, with D perhaps matching TRBD2 (6 bases). Per the germline V gene, CDR1 is SEHNR and CDR2 is FQNEAQ (reference sequence). V gave up 2 bases and J gave up 2 bases, with 14 bases separating them. The CDR3 is 16 amino acids. The CDR3, as DNA: TGTGCCAGCAGCTTATGGGGGGAGGCCTTCACAGATACGCAGTATTTT. Its translation is CASSLWGEAFTDTQYF.

CDR3 sequence reads: CASSGLAALNEQFF. The CDR3 coding sequence is TGTGCCAGCAGCGGACTAGCGGCTCTCAATGAGCAGTTCTTC. This rearrangement joins TRBV6-5 to TRBJ2-1; TRBD2 matches 10 bases. Losses at the gene ends were 6 bases for V and 6 bases for J; bases not matched to a gene: 5. Germline V gives CDR1 MNHEY, CDR2 SVGAGI. The CDR3 covers 14 residues.

The chain employs TRBV7-2 and TRBJ2-7; 10 bases align to TRBD2. V shed 3 bases, J shed 4 bases, and the junction held 6 bases outside the gene matches. CDR1 is SGHTA and CDR2 is FQGNSA in the germline V gene. This CDR3 contains 15 residues. Written as DNA, the CDR3 is TGTGCCAGCAGCTTGCTAGCGGGAGAGGTATACGAGCAGTACTTC. The encoded protein is CASSLLAGEVYEQYF. The entire variable domain, with the rest obtained from reference TRBV7-2 and TRBJ2-7, is as follows: GAGVSQSPSNKVTEKGKDVELRCDPISGHTALYWYRQSLGQGLEFLIYFQGNSAPDKSGLPSDRFSAERTGGSVSTLTIQRTQQEDSAVYLCASSLLAGEVYEQYFGPGTRLTVT.

This chain joins TRBV12-5 and TRBJ2-1; tentative D call: TRBD1 (5 bases). CDR1 is LGHNT and CDR2 is FRNRAP in the germline V gene. Deletions cut 0 bases from V and 0 bases from J, with 15 bases between. The CDR3 covers 18 residues. CDR3 nucleotide sequence: TGTGCTAGTGGTTTGGTACTTGGCAGGGCCTTCTCCTACAATGAGCAGTTCTTC. This gives the protein CASGLVLGRAFSYNEQFF.

J is TRBJ1-4 and V is TRBV19; D remains ambiguous. Germline lookup yields CDR1 LNHDA and CDR2 SQIVND (reference sequence). Trimming took off 6 bases at V and 5 bases at J, with 7 bases between the two ends. There are 12 residues in the CDR3. CDR3 DNA sequence: TGTGCCAGTAGAGCCTTCAATGAAAAACTGTTTTTT. It specifies CASRAFNEKLFF.

V usage is TRBV4-1 and J usage is TRBJ2-5, with 7 bases aligning to TRBD2. The J call is uncertain, as TRBJ2-7 better fits the DNA end. Germline loops: CDR1 MGHRA, CDR2 YSYEKL. This CDR3 spans 16 amino acids. CDR3 region: CASSPRAGVTSYEQYF. In nucleotides, the CDR3 is TGCGCCAGCAGCCCCCGGGCGGGAGTGACCTCCTACGAGCAGTACTTC.